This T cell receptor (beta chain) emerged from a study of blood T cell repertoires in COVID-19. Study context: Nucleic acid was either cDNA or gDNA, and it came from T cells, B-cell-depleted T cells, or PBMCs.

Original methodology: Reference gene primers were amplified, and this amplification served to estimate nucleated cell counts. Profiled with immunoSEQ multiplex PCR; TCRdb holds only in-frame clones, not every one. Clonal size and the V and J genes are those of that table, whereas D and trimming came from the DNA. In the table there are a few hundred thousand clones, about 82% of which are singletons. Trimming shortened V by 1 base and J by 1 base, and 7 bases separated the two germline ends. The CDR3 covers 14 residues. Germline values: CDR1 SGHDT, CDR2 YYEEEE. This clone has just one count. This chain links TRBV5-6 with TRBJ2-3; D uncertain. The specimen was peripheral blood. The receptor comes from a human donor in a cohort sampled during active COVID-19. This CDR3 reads CASSLLFGTDTQYF. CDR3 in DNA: TGTGCCAGCAGCTTGTTGTTCGGCACAGATACGCAGTATTTT.